This TCR beta chain is drawn from a study of shared clonotypes between healthy human individuals. Profiling relied on immunoSEQ multiplex PCR, and the TCRdb table lists in-frame clones only, not all of them. This table holds around 2.5 million clones, 80% to 95% found once. The CDR3 runs 11 residues. Per germline, CDR1 DFQATT and CDR2 SNEGSKA (reference sequence). Trimming took 5 bases from V and 8 from J, leaving 12 bases between them. This chain links TRBV20-1 with TRBJ1-2; unclear D gene. The TCR sequence derives from a man aged 18 to 29 in good health. Some clones in this sample may be carry-over from other donors' samples. The specimen was naive CD4+ T cells from PBMCs. Subset defined: CD45RA+ positively selected. The CDR3 DNA is TGCAGTGCTCCACCGGTAGAGGGCTACACCTTC. It specifies CSAPPVEGYTF.